The 24 T cell receptor beta chains below come from one sample, sequenced in a study of blood T cell repertoires in COVID-19 (dated by TCRdb to the early 2020s). The library relied on the immunoSEQ multiplex PCR assay. This immuneACCESS table, as held by TCRdb, lists in-frame sequences with V and J called but not all clones. Of the missing ones, under half trace to an unresolved V gene in checked studies; the others have no known cause. The sample profile shows about 170,000 clones; 65% to 80% of them were found once. Around 20% of the sample goes to the ten largest clones. Source material: PBMCs or T cells enriched from blood (not recorded which). Source of these receptors: a woman aged 70-85 years in a cohort exposed to, infected with or recovered from COVID-19 (not recorded which).

The chain employs TRBV5-1 and TRBJ2-1; TRBD2 agrees at 13 bases. The length of the CDR3 is 14 residues. Trimming removed 4 bases from V and 10 bases from J; junction bases left unmatched: 5. Germline assignment: CDR1 SGHRS and CDR2 YFSETQ. Written as DNA, the CDR3 is TGCGCCAGCAGCCACGGACTAGCGGGAGTAGAGCAGTTCTTC. The encoded protein is CASSHGLAGVEQFF. Supplemented by reference TRBV5-1 and TRBJ2-1, the full variable domain reads KAGVTQTPRYLIKTRGQQVTLSCSPISGHRSVSWYQQTPGQGLQFLFEYFSETQRNKGNFPGRFSGRQFSNSRSEMNVSTLELGDSALYLCASSHGLAGVEQFFGPGTRLTVL.

The rearrangement links TRBV19 to TRBJ1-2; 7 bases align to TRBD1. CDR3 length: 13 residues. Germline values: CDR1 LNHDA, CDR2 SQIVND (reference sequence). V lost 3 bases, J lost 5 bases, and 3 bases stayed unmatched. CDR3 residues: CASSIDREYGYTF. CDR3 in DNA: TGTGCCAGTAGTATTGACAGGGAATATGGCTACACCTTC.

The chain combines TRBV9 with TRBJ2-5; D is unclear. Germline V gene lookup returns CDR1 SGDLS and CDR2 YYNGEE. The V gene lost 1 base and the J gene lost 1 base, with 5 bases spanning the gap. This CDR3 is 13 amino acids long. CDR3 nucleotide sequence: TGTGCCAGCAGCGTAAACGGCCAAGAGACCCAGTACTTC. Its translation is CASSVNGQETQYF. The complete variable domain, with remaining parts taken from reference TRBV9 and TRBJ2-5, reads DSGVTQTPKHLITATGQRVTLRCSPRSGDLSVYWYQQSLDQGLQFLIQYYNGEERAKGNILERFSAQQFPDLHSELNLSSLELGDSALYFCASSVNGQETQYFGPGTRLLVL.

The chain combines TRBV6-5 with TRBJ1-2; TRBD1 matches 10 bases. The trim removed 5 bases at V and 6 bases at J, leaving 3 bases unmatched. This CDR3 has 13 amino acids. In germline, CDR1 is MNHEY, CDR2 SVGAGI. The CDR3 region has the DNA TGTGCCAGCAGTACCGGGACAGGGGATGGCTACACCTTC. Its protein product is CASSTGTGDGYTF.

The chain uses TRBV11-3 and TRBJ1-2, with 10 nucleotides matching TRBD1. The CDR3 totals 15 residues. Unmatched junction bases numbered 11, after V lost 5 bases and J lost 8 bases. Germline V CDR1 and CDR2: SGHNT, YENEEA. The CDR3 loop is CASSLSRQGAFGYTF. Here the CDR3 DNA reads TGTGCCAGCAGCCTGTCAAGACAGGGGGCGTTCGGCTACACCTTC.

The rearrangement links TRBV6-2 or TRBV6-3 to TRBJ2-1; TRBD2 aligns across 14 bases. The germline gives CDR1 MNHEY, CDR2 SVGEGT. This CDR3 is built from 18 residues. Trimming at V came to 2 bases and at J to 8 bases, leaving 11 bases not matched to a gene. DNA for the CDR3: TGTGCCAGCAGTTACCCCACCTCCGGGACTAGCGGGAGAGATGAGCAGTTCTTC. It translates to CASSYPTSGTSGRDEQFF.

V usage is TRBV6-2 or TRBV6-3 and J usage is TRBJ2-2; D unclear. The CDR3 extends over 15 amino acids. The germline V and J ends were trimmed by 2 bases and 4 bases, with 11 bases remaining between them. Germline values: CDR1 MNHEY, CDR2 SVGEGT. The CDR3 DNA sequence: TGTGCCAGCAGTTACAACGGGTTAATCACCGGGGAGCTGTTTTTT. It codes for CASSYNGLITGELFF.

This clone showed up just a few times. The rearrangement links TRBV11-3 to TRBJ2-4; the D gene is possibly TRBD2 (5 bases). The CDR3 covers 14 residues. Germline assignment: CDR1 SGHNT and CDR2 YENEEA. V lost 2 bases to trimming and J lost 1 base, with 6 bases between them. CDR3 in amino acids: CASSLTGAKNIQYF. Here the CDR3 DNA reads TGTGCCAGCAGCTTAACGGGGGCCAAAAACATTCAGTACTTC.

The chain links TRBV12-3 or TRBV12-4 to TRBJ1-5; D unclear. CDR3 length: 11 residues. The V and J ends lost 6 bases and 9 bases respectively, with 9 bases between them. This chain's CDR3 is CASSLGRPQHF. The CDR3 coding sequence is TGTGCCAGCAGCTTGGGCAGGCCCCAGCATTTT.

The chain carries TRBV19 and TRBJ1-5, with D unresolved. Germline loops: CDR1 LNHDA, CDR2 SQIVND (reference sequence). Trimming pared 6 bases from V and 2 bases from J, leaving 14 bases between. This CDR3 is 15 amino acids long. CDR3 DNA: TGTGCCAGTAGAGAGGGTAGAAAGGGCAATCAGCCCCAGCATTTT. Residues: CASREGRKGNQPQHF.

The V call is TRBV19, the J call TRBJ2-1; tentatively, D is TRBD2 (5 bases). The V gene's germline CDR1 is LNHDA and CDR2 SQIVND (reference sequence). V gave up 10 bases and J gave up 8 bases, with 18 bases separating them. This CDR3 contains 13 residues. The CDR3 bases are TGTGCCACCAGGAGGCGGACTTACCATGAGCAGTTCTTC. It codes for CATRRRTYHEQFF.

J is TRBJ2-1 and V is TRBV5-4; D is ambiguous. The CDR3 contains 14 residues. Trimming pared 0 bases from V and 3 bases from J, leaving 7 bases between. CDR1 is SGHNT, CDR2 YYREEE, per germline (reference sequence). The CDR3 sequence: CASSLEASYNEQFF. The CDR3, as DNA: TGTGCCAGCAGCTTGGAAGCGAGCTACAATGAGCAGTTCTTC.

This clone has only one observation. The rearrangement links TRBV9 to TRBJ1-1; 8 bases map to TRBD1. J gave up 3 bases and V 4 bases, and 14 bases lay outside the gene matches. The CDR3 spans 17 residues. Germline V gene data show CDR1 as SGDLS and CDR2 as YYNGEE. The chain's CDR3 is CASSLGERTGFDTEAFF. In nucleotides, the CDR3 is TGTGCCAGCAGCCTAGGGGAAAGGACAGGGTTCGACACTGAAGCTTTCTTT.

V and J are TRBV2 and TRBJ2-3; TRBD2 is a possible D gene (5 bases). This CDR3 is 14 amino acids long. Trimming stripped 3 bases from V and 0 bases from J, with 7 bases between. Germline assignment: CDR1 SNHLY and CDR2 FYNNEI. CDR3 protein: CASSDRRSTDTQYF. CDR3 DNA: TGTGCCAGCAGTGATAGGAGGAGCACAGATACGCAGTATTTT.

The CDR3 DNA reads as TGTGCCAGCGTAAGCGGACAGGGGTTTGAAGCTTTCTTT. It is translated as CASVSGQGFEAFF. This chain connects TRBV28 to TRBJ1-1; the match to TRBD1 covers 9 bases. Germline V CDR1 and CDR2: MDHEN, SYDVKM. The J segment lost 7 bases and the V segment lost 8 bases, leaving 8 bases of the junction unmatched. This CDR3 contains 13 residues.

V usage is TRBV15 and J usage is TRBJ1-5, with TRBD1 as a possible D gene (5 bases). Looked up from germline, CDR1 is LNHNV and CDR2 is YYDKDF (reference sequence). The V end lost 3 bases, the J end lost 6 bases, and 9 bases lay between the germline ends. The CDR3 sequence is 13 residues long. The CDR3 coding sequence is TGTGCCACCAGCAGGGCAGGGTTTCAGCCCCAGCATTTT. Residues: CATSRAGFQPQHF.

The chain is built from TRBV2 and TRBJ2-1; TRBD2 matches 8 bases. This CDR3 contains 15 residues. Per germline, CDR1 SNHLY and CDR2 FYNNEI. The V and J ends lost 5 bases and 5 bases, in that order; junction bases with no gene match: 8. The CDR3 protein is CASSPGLVQDNEQFF. Written as DNA, the CDR3 is TGTGCCAGCAGTCCGGGACTAGTTCAAGACAATGAGCAGTTCTTC.

The rearrangement uses TRBV2 and TRBJ2-3; 13 nucleotides agree with TRBD2. Germline V gene lookup returns CDR1 SNHLY and CDR2 FYNNEI. J gave up 9 bases and V 5 bases, and 17 bases lay outside the gene matches. CDR3 length: 18 residues. The CDR3 region is CASSSTPGGTSGNPTQYF. The DNA for the CDR3 is TGTGCCAGCAGTTCCACTCCTGGGGGGACTAGCGGGAATCCAACGCAGTATTTT. Filled out from reference TRBV2 and TRBJ2-3, the complete variable domain reads EPEVTQTPSHQVTQMGQEVILRCVPISNHLYFYWYRQILGQKVEFLVSFYNNEISEKSEIFDDQFSVERPDGSNFTLKIRSTKLEDSAMYFCASSSTPGGTSGNPTQYFGPGTRLTVL.

V usage is TRBV4-3 and J usage is TRBJ2-1; the match to TRBD2 covers 12 bases. This CDR3 has 15 amino acids. The trim removed 2 bases at V and 7 bases at J, leaving 3 bases unmatched. CDR1 and CDR2 (germline): LGHNA, YSLEER. In DNA form, the CDR3 reads TGCGCCAGCAGCCAACCAGGACTAGCGGGGAATGAGCAGTTCTTC. Translating gives CASSQPGLAGNEQFF.

This chain joins TRBV24-1 and TRBJ1-5; 11 nucleotides line up with TRBD1. The germline V gene has CDR1 KGHDR and CDR2 SFDVKD. The CDR3 length is 16 residues. J gave up 5 bases and V 2 bases, and 4 bases lay outside the gene matches. CDR3: CATSDSRTGGHQPQHF. The CDR3 DNA reads as TGTGCCACCAGTGATTCTCGGACAGGGGGCCATCAGCCCCAGCATTTT.

The V gene is TRBV29-1, the J gene TRBJ2-5; 10 bases fit TRBD2. V lost 5 bases to trimming and J lost 5 bases; unmatched junction nucleotides: 5. CDR3 length: 13 amino acids. Germline CDR1 SQVTM, CDR2 ANQGSEA. The CDR3, as DNA: TGCAGCGTTTGGGGGACTAGCGAGGAGACCCAGTACTTC. Translating gives CSVWGTSEETQYF. The full variable domain, completed using reference TRBV29-1 and TRBJ2-5, is SAVISQKPSRDICQRGTSLTIQCQVDSQVTMMFWYRQQPGQSLTLIATANQGSEATYESGFVIDKFPISRPNLTFSTLTVSNMSPEDSSIYLCSVWGTSEETQYFGPGTRLLVL.

The chain combines TRBV28 with TRBJ2-3; 7 bases are a match to TRBD2. Trimming removed 5 bases from V and 4 bases from J; junction bases left unmatched: 6. Germline V gives CDR1 MDHEN, CDR2 SYDVKM. The length of the CDR3 is 14 residues. The CDR3 nucleotides read TGTGCCAGCAGTGGGAGGGTCCGTCCAGATACGCAGTATTTT. Translation gives CASSGRVRPDTQYF.

In its sample, this clone was seen a few times. This CDR3 is CASSLRDNEKLFF. In nucleotides, the CDR3 is TGCGCCAGCAGCCTTAGAGATAATGAAAAACTGTTTTTT. This chain connects TRBV4-3 to TRBJ1-4; D ambiguous. The CDR3 covers 13 residues. Germline lookup yields CDR1 LGHNA and CDR2 YSLEER. With 4 bases removed from V and 4 bases from J, the gap between germline ends came to 7 bases.

This rearrangement joins TRBV7-9 to TRBJ2-3; TRBD2 agrees at 8 bases. Trimming removed 4 bases from V and 1 base from J; junction bases left unmatched: 10. This CDR3 has 17 amino acids. Per germline, CDR1 SEHNR and CDR2 FQNEAQ (reference sequence). The CDR3 DNA follows: TGTGCCAGCAGCTCCTCCGGGACTAGTAGTCGCACAGATACGCAGTATTTT. It yields the protein CASSSSGTSSRTDTQYF.